Shown below are 10 T cell receptor beta chains from a single sample sequenced in a study of glioma-infiltrating T cells after dendritic cell vaccination. Data came from immunoSEQ multiplex PCR; TCRdb stores just in-frame clones and leaves some out. The profile shows 85,000 to 100,000 clones, roughly 80% of them singletons. The time point was: after dendritic cell vaccination, including at tumor progression/relapse. Specimen: blood, collected after dendritic cell vaccination. Receptor source: a human donor with glioblastoma.

This chain uses TRBV5-6 with TRBJ1-4; 10 bases are shared with TRBD1. This CDR3 region has 14 residues. The V segment lost 3 bases and the J segment 6 bases; nucleotides outside the gene matches: 2. Germline CDR1 and CDR2: SGHDT and YYEEEE. CDR3 region: CASSWTGGDEKLFF. The CDR3 region has the DNA TGTGCCAGCAGCTGGACAGGGGGGGATGAAAAACTGTTTTTT.

The chain uses TRBV5-1 and TRBJ2-7, with TRBD2 matching over 12 bases. CDR1 and CDR2 from the germline V gene are SGHRS and YFSETQ. The CDR3 length is 21 residues. V shed 5 bases, J shed 2 bases, and the junction held 23 bases outside the gene matches. The DNA for the CDR3 is TGCGCCAGCAGGGCCTCGGGGGGAAGACTAGCGGGGGTCCAAGCCCCCTACGAGCAGTACTTC. It translates to CASRASGGRLAGVQAPYEQYF. Based on the CDR3 plus reference TRBV5-1 and TRBJ2-7, the full variable domain is KAGVTQTPRYLIKTRGQQVTLSCSPISGHRSVSWYQQTPGQGLQFLFEYFSETQRNKGNFPGRFSGRQFSNSRSEMNVSTLELGDSALYLCASRASGGRLAGVQAPYEQYFGPGTRLTVT.

In its sample, this clone was seen once. V is TRBV5-1 and J is TRBJ1-1; 11 bases map to TRBD1. Germline V gene lookup returns CDR1 SGHRS and CDR2 YFSETQ. Losses at the gene ends were 4 bases for V and 5 bases for J; bases not matched to a gene: 7. There are 15 residues in the CDR3. The CDR3 sequence is CASSPRTGGETEAFF. In DNA, the CDR3 is TGCGCCAGCAGCCCCCGGACAGGGGGCGAGACTGAAGCTTTCTTT. Variable domain in full (rest from reference TRBV5-1 and TRBJ1-1): KAGVTQTPRYLIKTRGQQVTLSCSPISGHRSVSWYQQTPGQGLQFLFEYFSETQRNKGNFPGRFSGRQFSNSRSEMNVSTLELGDSALYLCASSPRTGGETEAFFGQGTRLTVV.

The rearrangement uses TRBV11-2 and TRBJ2-2, with D hard to call. Germline CDR1 is SGHAT and CDR2 is FQNNGV. Deletions cut 7 bases from V and 2 bases from J, with 8 bases between. CDR3 size: 13 residues. CDR3 loop: CASISSNTGELFF. The CDR3 bases are TGTGCCAGCATCTCCAGTAACACCGGGGAGCTGTTTTTT.

The rearrangement links TRBV6-1 to TRBJ2-3; 9 nucleotides match TRBD2. The CDR3 has 16 residues. V trimming: 4 bases; J trimming: 5 bases; junction bases outside the gene matches: 10. CDR1 MNHNS and CDR2 SASEGT come from the germline V gene. CDR3 protein: CASSGSGRPPGDTQYF. CDR3 nucleotides: TGTGCCAGCAGTGGGAGCGGGAGGCCTCCCGGAGATACGCAGTATTTT.

The gene calls are TRBV6-1 and TRBJ2-7; TRBD1 aligns across 8 bases. The CDR3 sequence is 13 residues long. CDR1 MNHNS and CDR2 SASEGT come from the germline V gene. After removal of 8 bases from V and 6 bases from J, the junction contained 9 bases not matched to a gene. The CDR3 DNA sequence: TGTGCCAGCGAATGGACAGGGACGGGCGAGCAGTACTTC. It is translated as CASEWTGTGEQYF.

The V gene is TRBV19, the J gene TRBJ1-1; the D gene is possibly TRBD1 (6 bases). Germline CDR1 reads LNHDA; CDR2 reads SQIVND (reference sequence). This CDR3 comprises 14 residues. Trimming pared 7 bases from V and 3 bases from J, leaving 15 bases between. The CDR3 coding sequence is TGTGCCAGTACCCCGGCGGGGGGCGACACTGAAGCTTTCTTT. Residues: CASTPAGGDTEAFF.

In its sample, this clone was seen once. V usage is TRBV2 and J usage is TRBJ1-2, with D possibly being TRBD1 (6 bases). The CDR3 has 15 residues. Deletions cut 3 bases from V and 0 bases from J, with 11 bases between. Germline V gives CDR1 SNHLY, CDR2 FYNNEI. CDR3 sequence (DNA): TGTGCCAGCAGTGACAGGGGCCCATCTAACTATGGCTACACCTTC. It encodes CASSDRGPSNYGYTF.

This rearrangement joins TRBV14 to TRBJ2-5; TRBD1 matches 8 bases. In germline, CDR1 is SGHDN, CDR2 FVKESK. The CDR3 is made up of 15 amino acids. V lost 4 bases, J lost 1 base, and 5 bases stayed unmatched. CDR3 DNA: TGTGCCAGCAGCCCCAGACAGGGGACCCAAGAGACCCAGTACTTC. The encoded protein is CASSPRQGTQETQYF.

V gene TRBV29-1 combines with J gene TRBJ1-5; D perhaps matches TRBD1 (5 bases). This CDR3 spans 13 amino acids. The V gene lost 4 bases and the J gene lost 5 bases, with 12 bases spanning the gap. Looked up from germline, CDR1 is SQVTM and CDR2 is ANQGSEA. The CDR3 sequence: CSVVSGSDQPQHF. In DNA form, the CDR3 reads TGCAGCGTTGTTTCAGGGTCGGATCAGCCCCAGCATTTT.